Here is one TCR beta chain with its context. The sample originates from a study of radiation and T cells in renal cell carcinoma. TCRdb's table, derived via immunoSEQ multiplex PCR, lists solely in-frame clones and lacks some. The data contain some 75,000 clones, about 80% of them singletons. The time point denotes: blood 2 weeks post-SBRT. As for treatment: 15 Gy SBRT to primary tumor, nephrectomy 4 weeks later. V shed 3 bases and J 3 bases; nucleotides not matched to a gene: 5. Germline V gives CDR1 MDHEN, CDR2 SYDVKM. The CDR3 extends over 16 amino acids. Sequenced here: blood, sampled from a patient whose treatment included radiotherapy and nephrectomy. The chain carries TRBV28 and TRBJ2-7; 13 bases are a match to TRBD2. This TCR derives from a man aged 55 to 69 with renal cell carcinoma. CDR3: CASSLGGLAGNYEQYF. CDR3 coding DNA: TGTGCCAGCAGTTTGGGGGGACTAGCGGGGAACTACGAGCAGTACTTC.